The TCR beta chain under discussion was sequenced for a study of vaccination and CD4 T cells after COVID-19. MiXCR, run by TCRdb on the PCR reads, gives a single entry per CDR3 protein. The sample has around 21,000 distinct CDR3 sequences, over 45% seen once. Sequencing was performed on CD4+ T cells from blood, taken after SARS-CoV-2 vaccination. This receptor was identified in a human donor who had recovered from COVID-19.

Here the CDR3 reads CASSLTGGAGHQETQYF. Here the CDR3 DNA reads TGTGCCAGCAGTTTGACAGGTGGAGCGGGCCACCAAGAGACCCAGTACTTC. This chain connects TRBV27 to TRBJ2-5; possibly TRBD1 or TRBD2 for D (6 bases each). V lost 3 bases and J lost 0, with 17 bases in between. CDR3 length equals 17 residues. Germline V gene sequence: CDR1 MNHEY, CDR2 SMNVEV (reference sequence).